Below, 15 T cell receptor beta chains from the same sample are listed, as sequenced in a study of blood T cell repertoires in COVID-19. Sequencing used immunoSEQ multiplex PCR; TCRdb keeps in-frame clones, though not all of them. The sample contains 200,000 to 250,000 clones, about 90% of which appear only once. The specimen sequenced was PBMCs or T cells enriched from blood (not recorded which). The receptors shown here come from a man younger than 40 who had recovered from COVID-19.

The chain uses TRBV9 and TRBJ1-3, with TRBD1 identical over 8 bases. The germline V gene has CDR1 SGDLS and CDR2 YYNGEE. The V gene end was trimmed by 4 bases and the J gene end by 0 bases; junction bases not matched to a gene: 12. The CDR3 contains 18 residues. CDR3 protein: CASSTRSGTGLSGNTIYF. The CDR3 DNA reads as TGTGCCAGCAGCACTCGATCCGGGACAGGCCTCTCTGGAAACACCATATATTTT.

In nucleotides, the CDR3 is TGTGCCAGCACCACACAGGGGTCCTATGGCTACACCTTC. Protein product: CASTTQGSYGYTF. The chain joins TRBV7-8 to TRBJ1-2; TRBD1 agrees at 7 bases. V lost 7 bases to trimming and J lost 4 bases; unmatched junction nucleotides: 6. The CDR3 runs 13 residues. The germline V gene has CDR1 SGHVS and CDR2 FQNEAQ.

J is TRBJ1-6 and V is TRBV5-1, with TRBD1 matching over 9 bases. The CDR3 totals 21 residues. The V segment lost 4 bases and the J segment 0 bases; nucleotides outside the gene matches: 17. Germline lookup yields CDR1 SGHRS and CDR2 YFSETQ. The CDR3 DNA sequence: TGCGCCAGCAGCCCTAGGACAGGGGCTATTTTTGGTAGCTCCTATAATTCACCCCTCCACTTT. Its translation: CASSPRTGAIFGSSYNSPLHF.

This chain uses TRBV7-2 with TRBJ1-5; D is ambiguous. This CDR3 has 15 amino acids. Germline V gives CDR1 SGHTA, CDR2 FQGNSA. V lost 1 base and J 5 bases, leaving 12 bases between the germline ends. The CDR3 sequence: CASSLVGGSHQPQHF. The CDR3 nucleotides read TGTGCCAGCAGCTTAGTAGGAGGGTCCCATCAGCCCCAGCATTTT.

This chain connects TRBV15 to TRBJ2-1, with 9 bases lining up with TRBD2. This CDR3 has 16 amino acids. V lost 2 bases, J lost 6 bases, and 8 bases stayed unmatched. In germline, CDR1 is LNHNV, CDR2 YYDKDF (reference sequence). The CDR3 sequence: CATSRQSGRNTNEQFF. In DNA form, the CDR3 reads TGTGCCACCAGCAGACAAAGCGGGAGGAATACCAATGAGCAGTTCTTC.

The J gene is TRBJ1-3, the V gene TRBV27; D gene ambiguous. CDR1 is MNHEY, CDR2 SMNVEV, per germline (reference sequence). The V gene lost 5 bases and the J gene lost 4 bases, with 15 bases spanning the gap. The CDR3 is made up of 15 amino acids. The CDR3: CASSATTSTGNTIYF. The CDR3 bases are TGTGCCAGCAGTGCGACGACATCGACCGGAAACACCATATATTTT.

The chain has TRBV30 and TRBJ1-1, with 9 bases that match TRBD1. Germline CDR1 GTSNPN, CDR2 SVGIG (reference sequence). The CDR3 runs to 13 residues. After removal of 5 bases from V and 1 base from J, the junction contained 2 bases not matched to a gene. DNA of the CDR3: TGTGCCTGGCAGGGACAGGGGAACACTGAAGCTTTCTTT. Its protein product is CAWQGQGNTEAFF.

To note about this clone: Mismatch with germline at one junction end may stem from a read error. This sequence joins TRBV6-4 and TRBJ1-1, with TRBD1 identical over 7 bases. This CDR3 comprises 16 residues. Germline CDR1 reads MRHNA; CDR2 reads SNTAGT. CDR3 sequence reads: CASSNSWDSYYTEAFF. In DNA form, the CDR3 reads TGTGCCAGCAGTAACTCTTGGGACAGCTACTACACTGAAGCTTTCTTT.

V gene TRBV9 combines with J gene TRBJ2-3, with TRBD1 matching over 10 bases. The junction had 3 bases not matched to a gene; V was cut back by 4 bases and J by 4 bases. This CDR3 is 14 amino acids long. CDR1 and CDR2 (germline): SGDLS, YYNGEE. The CDR3 sequence: CASSPGQGADTQYF. CDR3 nucleotide sequence: TGTGCCAGCAGCCCCGGACAGGGGGCAGATACGCAGTATTTT.

This clone has just a few counts. The rearrangement joins TRBV19 to TRBJ2-7; TRBD1 matches 9 bases. The CDR3 extends over 16 amino acids. Germline V gene sequence: CDR1 LNHDA, CDR2 SQIVND (reference sequence). The ends lost 3 bases at V and 6 bases at J; junction bases unmatched: 12. The CDR3 bases are TGTGCCAGTAGTATGCTTCCGGGACAGGGAATCGCCGAGCAGTACTTC. Its protein is CASSMLPGQGIAEQYF. Based on the CDR3 plus reference TRBV19 and TRBJ2-7, the full variable domain is DGGITQSPKYLFRKEGQNVTLSCEQNLNHDAMYWYRQDPGQGLRLIYYSQIVNDFQKGDIAEGYSVSREKKESFPLTVTSAQKNPTAFYLCASSMLPGQGIAEQYFGPGTRLTVT.

This chain connects TRBV5-4 to TRBJ2-5; D gene unclear. The CDR3 length is 13 residues. The germline CDR1 and CDR2 sequences are SGHNT and YYREEE (reference sequence). V was pared by 0 bases and J by 4 bases, with 7 bases between. In nucleotides, the CDR3 is TGTGCCAGCAGCTTGGACATAAGAGAGACCCAGTACTTC. Translated, it gives CASSLDIRETQYF. The variable domain in full, with the rest retrieved from reference TRBV5-4 and TRBJ2-5, is ETGVTQSPTHLIKTRGQQVTLRCSSQSGHNTVSWYQQALGQGPQFIFQYYREEENGRGNFPPRFSGLQFPNYSSELNVNALELDDSALYLCASSLDIRETQYFGPGTRLLVL.

This rearrangement joins TRBV30 to TRBJ1-6, with 9 bases identical to TRBD1. Germline V gives CDR1 GTSNPN, CDR2 SVGIG (reference sequence). Trimming took 3 bases from V and 9 from J; bases not matched to a gene: 3. This CDR3 comprises 13 residues. The CDR3 here is CAWRGQGGSPLHF. CDR3 DNA sequence: TGTGCCTGGAGGGGACAGGGTGGTTCACCCCTCCACTTT. Complete variable domain (other parts from reference TRBV30 and TRBJ1-6): SQTIHQWPATLVQPVGSPLSLECTVEGTSNPNLYWYRQAAGRGLQLLFYSVGIGQISSEVPQNLSASRPQDRQFILSSKKLLLSDSGFYLCAWRGQGGSPLHFGNGTRLTVT.

The V and J genes are TRBV24-1 and TRBJ2-5; 11 bases map to TRBD2. J was trimmed by 3 bases and V by 2 bases; bases with no gene match: 4. The CDR3 loop spans 16 amino acids. The germline V gene has CDR1 KGHDR and CDR2 SFDVKD. The CDR3 DNA reads as TGTGCCACCAGTGATTGGGGGACTAGCGGAGAAGAGACCCAGTACTTC. Its translation: CATSDWGTSGEETQYF.

The chain couples TRBV27 to TRBJ2-1, with TRBD1 matching 10 bases. Germline V lookup: CDR1 MNHEY, CDR2 SMNVEV (reference sequence). V shed 5 bases and J 4 bases; nucleotides not matched to a gene: 5. The CDR3 runs to 15 residues. Here the CDR3 reads CASSPGQGEYNEQFF. In nucleotides, the CDR3 is TGTGCCAGCAGTCCCGGACAGGGGGAGTACAATGAGCAGTTCTTC.

V is TRBV11-3 and J is TRBJ2-1, with D tentatively TRBD2 (6 bases). Trimming pared 5 bases from V and 2 bases from J, leaving 13 bases between. Germline V gene lookup returns CDR1 SGHNT and CDR2 YENEEA. The CDR3 sequence is 15 residues long. CDR3 sequence reads: CASSPRDLPYNEQFF. The DNA for the CDR3 is TGTGCCAGCAGCCCCCGGGACTTGCCCTACAATGAGCAGTTCTTC.